The source of this TCR beta chain is a study of patients and donors after allogeneic stem cell transplantation. Ten or more counts support this clonotype. TCRdb called the RT-PCR reads again in MiXCR, with one record for every CDR3 protein. The table shows more than 850,000 distinct CDR3 sequences, with roughly 18% occurring only once. The germline CDR1 and CDR2 sequences are SEHNR and FQNEAQ (reference sequence). V was trimmed by 2 bases and J by 0 bases, leaving 8 bases between them. This CDR3 has 14 residues. This chain connects TRBV7-9 to TRBJ2-7; D is uncertain. The sequencing input was blood, either unsorted or a sorted T cell fraction (not recorded which). The receptor's source is a human donor who was either an allogeneic HSCT recipient or a stem cell or donor lymphocyte infusion donor (not recorded which). It is not recorded whose cells these are; they may come from a transplant donor. Written as DNA, the CDR3 is TGTGCCAGCAGCTTACGTGAGAGCTCCTACGAGCAGTACTTC. Amino acid sequence: CASSLRESSYEQYF.